One and the same sample provided the 21 T cell receptor beta chains below, sequenced in a study of T cells expressing NK-cell markers. TCRdb reworked the 5' RACE reads into one entry per CDR3 protein, no DNA. The repertoire table contains some 450,000 distinct CDR3 sequences. Specimen: blood T cells: a sorted CD56 or NKG2C T cell subset, CD4+ or CD8+ T cells, or bulk PBMC T cells (not recorded which). These receptors originate from a woman between 18 and 70 years old in good health.

V and J are TRBV5-1 and TRBJ2-1; the D call from TCRdb, TRBD1, cannot be confirmed without DNA. CDR1 and CDR2 (germline): SGHRS, YFSETQ. The CDR3 runs to 16 residues. Here the CDR3 reads CASSVPGTGSYNEQFF.

The chain couples TRBV20-1 to TRBJ1-1. The CDR3 contains 15 residues. CDR1 DFQATT and CDR2 SNEGSKA come from the germline V gene (reference sequence). This CDR3 is CSAQPPRGANTEAFF.

This chain uses TRBV18 with TRBJ2-5; TCRdb gives TRBD1 as the D gene, but with no DNA this cannot be confirmed. Per germline, CDR1 KGHSH and CDR2 LQKENI. This CDR3 has 14 residues. CDR3 region: CASSLGQEQETQYF.

The chain joins TRBV25-1 to TRBJ2-1; TCRdb returns TRBD2, unconfirmable since there is no DNA. Germline V gives CDR1 MGHDK, CDR2 SYGVNS. This CDR3 has 16 amino acids. The CDR3: CASSEYGSPSYNEQFF. Complete variable domain (other parts from reference TRBV25-1 and TRBJ2-1): EADIYQTPRYLVIGTGKKITLECSQTMGHDKMYWYQQDPGMELHLIHYSYGVNSTEKGDLSSESTVSRIRTEHFPLTLESARPSHTSQYLCASSEYGSPSYNEQFFGPGTRLTVL.

This chain links TRBV19 with TRBJ2-2; the D call from TCRdb, TRBD1, cannot be confirmed without DNA. The CDR3 extends over 16 amino acids. The germline V gene encodes CDR1 LNHDA and CDR2 SQIVND (reference sequence). The CDR3 loop reads CASISAVARGSGELFF.

The genes are TRBV19 and TRBJ2-4; TCRdb's assignment of TRBD2 cannot be checked, as there is no DNA. Looked up from germline, CDR1 is LNHDA and CDR2 is SQIVND (reference sequence). The CDR3 loop spans 14 amino acids. The CDR3 protein is CASTPRREGSGQYF.

This chain's CDR3 is CSARDIGTDNQPQHF. The chain employs TRBV20-1 and TRBJ1-5; TCRdb selects TRBD1, and the lack of DNA leaves this call unchecked. CDR3 length: 15 amino acids. The V gene's germline CDR1 is DFQATT and CDR2 SNEGSKA (reference sequence).

The V call is TRBV20-1, the J call TRBJ2-7; TCRdb's D call, TRBD2, is unchecked because there is no DNA. The germline gives CDR1 DFQATT, CDR2 SNEGSKA (reference sequence). The CDR3 loop spans 15 amino acids. CDR3 region: CSARDQGSGRDEQYF.

V and J are TRBV7-2 and TRBJ2-1. The CDR3 is made up of 12 amino acids. CDR1 and CDR2 from the germline V gene are SGHTA and FQGNSA. The CDR3 reads CASGRYYNEQFF.

The rearrangement links TRBV6-2 or TRBV6-3 to TRBJ2-7; the TCRdb call, TRBD2, lacks DNA for checking. Germline assignment: CDR1 MNHEY and CDR2 SVGEGT. The CDR3 is 14 residues long. The CDR3: CASTERAVPYEQYF.

The V gene is TRBV10-3, the J gene TRBJ2-3; TCRdb proposes TRBD2, but this gene call is untestable without DNA. This CDR3 has 14 residues. In germline, CDR1 is ENHRY, CDR2 SYGVKD. This CDR3 reads CAVGTSGMEDTQYF.

The CDR3 loop is CSASKDGGTEAFF. The chain employs TRBV20-1 and TRBJ1-1; checking the TCRdb D call of TRBD1 is not possible without DNA. The CDR3 runs 13 residues. CDR1 and CDR2 from the germline V gene are DFQATT and SNEGSKA (reference sequence).

V gene TRBV5-1 combines with J gene TRBJ1-5; TCRdb designates TRBD1, a call that cannot be tested without DNA. The CDR3 runs to 14 residues. Germline CDR1 and CDR2: SGHRS and YFSETQ. CDR3 protein: CASSYGGGNQPQHF.

The chain's CDR3 is CATRELAGIGELFF. The chain couples TRBV15 to TRBJ2-2; the TRBD2 assignment by TCRdb is unverifiable without DNA. Germline V gene sequence: CDR1 LNHNV, CDR2 YYDKDF (reference sequence). There are 14 residues in the CDR3.

The chain joins TRBV7-2 to TRBJ1-2; TCRdb calls TRBD1, which cannot be checked without DNA. This CDR3 has 16 amino acids. CDR1 and CDR2 (germline): SGHTA, FQGNSA. The CDR3 is CASSPGGTGTLYGYTF. The complete variable domain, with remaining parts taken from reference TRBV7-2 and TRBJ1-2, reads GAGVSQSPSNKVTEKGKDVELRCDPISGHTALYWYRQSLGQGLEFLIYFQGNSAPDKSGLPSDRFSAERTGGSVSTLTIQRTQQEDSAVYLCASSPGGTGTLYGYTFGSGTRLTVV.

The chain uses TRBV5-1 and TRBJ2-3. This CDR3 is built from 12 residues. Germline lookup yields CDR1 SGHRS and CDR2 YFSETQ. The chain's CDR3 is CASSSHTDTQYF.

The chain recombines TRBV10-3 with TRBJ1-1; the D call from TCRdb, TRBD1, cannot be confirmed without DNA. The CDR3 is made up of 15 amino acids. Germline V lookup: CDR1 ENHRY, CDR2 SYGVKD. The CDR3 loop is CAISEPQGARTEAFF.

The rearrangement joins TRBV12-3 or TRBV12-4 to TRBJ2-5; with no DNA, the TCRdb D assignment of TRBD2 cannot be verified. This CDR3 comprises 17 residues. CDR3 sequence reads: CASSPGLTSAEQETQYF.

The genes are TRBV4-3 and TRBJ1-1. Germline V gene sequence: CDR1 LGHNA, CDR2 YSLEER. This CDR3 contains 16 residues. This CDR3 reads CASSLRDTDVGSEAFF.

J is TRBJ2-7 and V is TRBV20-1; without DNA, the TCRdb call of TRBD1 cannot be checked. This CDR3 is built from 14 residues. Germline CDR1 is DFQATT and CDR2 is SNEGSKA (reference sequence). CDR3 protein: CSAHTGRVSYEQYF.

The J gene is TRBJ2-2, the V gene TRBV6-5; the TCRdb D gene call, TRBD2, has no DNA to confirm it. Germline CDR1 reads MNHEY; CDR2 reads SVGAGI. The CDR3 runs to 16 residues. The CDR3 sequence: CASSSSGGGRGGELFF.